This T cell receptor beta chain derives from a study of blood T cell repertoires in COVID-19. About the research overall: PBMCs, B-cell-depleted T cells, or T cells were the source of the cDNA or gDNA that made up the material.

Germline CDR1 is MNHEY and CDR2 is SVGAGI. The CDR3 consists of 15 residues. V dropped 0 bases and J dropped 1; count of bases not matched to a gene: 2. Participants' own reports of clinical history determined their cohort assignment. Some clones are missing from TCRdb's copy, which holds only in-frame ones; the method was immunoSEQ multiplex PCR. The profile shows approximately 250,000 clones, 85% to 90% of them singletons. This clone was observed a single time. This TCR derives from a woman aged 60-75 years in a cohort exposed to, infected with or recovered from COVID-19 (not recorded which). Input material: PBMCs or T cells enriched from blood (not recorded which). The V call is TRBV6-5, the J call TRBJ1-1; TRBD1 aligns across 7 bases. The CDR3 loop reads CASSYSGTENTEAFF. CDR3 sequence (DNA): TGTGCCAGCAGTTACTCGGGGACAGAGAACACTGAAGCTTTCTTT.